A single sample gave rise to the 15 T cell receptor beta chains below, sequenced in a study of CD8+ T cells in alopecia areata. The time point is: mouse skin at time of skin grafting. Sequencing relied on a cDNA template that was reverse transcribed from extracted RNA. Data came from immunoSEQ multiplex PCR; TCRdb stores just in-frame clones and leaves some out. The repertoire shows 1,800 or so clones, none seen only once; the top ten take more than 9%. Sequences were derived from skin, sampled at week 0. The receptor source for this set is a C3H/HeJ mouse with alopecia areata. Strain haplotype at MHC: H2-k.

Sample share makes this clone medium-sized. Genes and germline come from the mouse. The read terminates 4 residues before the CDR3 end, so the remaining end is supplied by the germline J gene. The rearrangement links TRBV1 to TRBJ1-1; D call uncertain. The CDR3 runs 13 residues. Trimming cost V 1 base and J 0 bases, with 3 bases left between them. Germline loops: CDR1 NSQYPW, CDR2 LRSPGD (reference sequence). CDR3 bases read: TGCACCTGCAGTGCAGGACAGAACACA. Its translation: CTCSAGQNT. The CDR3 as a whole reads CTCSAGQNTEVFF.

This clone is medium-sized (0.01 to 0.1%) within its sample. Any gene name here is a mouse gene name. Coverage ceases 4 residues before the CDR3 finishes, and the germline J gene fills in the end. The rearrangement links TRBV5 to TRBJ2-1, with D possibly matching TRBD1 (6 bases). This CDR3 spans 15 amino acids. Trimming left V 0 bases short and J 1 base short, with 7 bases between. In germline, CDR1 is LGHNA, CDR2 YNLKQL (reference sequence). The sequenced CDR3 bases are TGTGCCAGCAGCCAAGAGAGGGGGAACTATGCT. It is translated as CASSQERGNYA. The whole CDR3 is CASSQERGNYAEQFF.

This clone rates as medium-sized (0.01 to 0.1%). Gene and germline names: mouse. The read terminates 4 residues ahead of where the CDR3 ends, so the germline J gene completes it. The genes are TRBV29 and TRBJ2-1; the match to TRBD1 covers 9 bases. Looked up from germline, CDR1 is MSHET and CDR2 is SYDVDS. Germline trimming cut 3 bases from V and 2 bases from J; bases unmatched to any gene: 5. This CDR3 has 16 amino acids. The CDR3 reads CASSLDNRGHYAEQFF. CDR3 DNA (partial): TGTGCTAGCAGTTTGGACAACAGGGGGCACTATGCT.

This clone was seen many times. Gene names denote mouse genes. Read sequence stops 4 residues before the CDR3 end, and the germline J gene provides the missing end. The chain couples TRBV13-1 to TRBJ2-5; the match to TRBD1 covers 10 bases. The germline V gene has CDR1 NSHNY and CDR2 SYGAGN. Trimming at V came to 3 bases and at J to 0 bases, leaving 1 base not matched to a gene. The CDR3 sequence is 15 residues long. CDR3 sequence: CASSGDRGNQDTQYF. Incomplete CDR3 DNA: TGTGCCAGCAGTGGGGACAGGGGAAACCAAGAC.

This clone is medium-sized in the sample. The gene names given are mouse names. The read falls 4 residues short of the CDR3 end, and the missing part is taken from the germline J gene. The chain recombines TRBV17 with TRBJ2-2, with 9 positions matching TRBD2. In germline, CDR1 is MNHDT, CDR2 YYDKIL. The trim removed 3 bases at V and 1 base at J, leaving 3 bases unmatched. The CDR3 length is 16 residues. CDR3 DNA (partial): TGTGCTAGCAGTAGTAGGGGACTGGGAAACACCGGG. Translating it yields CASSSRGLGNTG. The whole CDR3 protein is CASSSRGLGNTGQLYF. Complete variable domain (other parts from reference TRBV17 and TRBJ2-2): DTTVKQNPRYKLARVGKPVNLICSQTMNHDTMYWYQKKPNQAPKLLLFYYDKILNREADTFEKFQSSRPNNSFCSLYIGSAGLEYSAMYLCASSSRGLGNTGQLYFGEGSKLTVL.

This clone was found many times. Genes here carry mouse names. Read sequence stops 4 residues before the CDR3 end, and the germline J gene provides the missing end. The chain is built from TRBV13-2 and TRBJ1-2; TRBD1 is a possible D gene (6 bases). V was trimmed by 4 bases and J by 0 bases, leaving 10 bases between them. From germline, CDR1 is NNHNN and CDR2 SYGAGS (reference sequence). CDR3 length: 14 amino acids. The CDR3 here is CASGRDKSNSDYTF. Incomplete CDR3 DNA: TGTGCCAGCGGTCGGGACAAATCAAACTCC.

This clone was seen only a few times. The gene names given are mouse names. Read sequence stops 4 residues before the CDR3 end, and the germline J gene provides the missing end. The chain employs TRBV4 and TRBJ1-1; 7 bases line up with TRBD1. CDR3 size: 14 residues. J gave up 3 bases and V 5 bases, and 6 bases lay outside the gene matches. The germline gives CDR1 LGHDT, CDR2 YNNKQL (reference sequence). CDR3 in amino acids: CASSQTGRDTEVFF. Incomplete CDR3 DNA: TGTGCCAGCAGCCAGACAGGGAGGGACACA.

This clone is medium-sized in the sample. Genes and germline are mouse. The read gets to within 4 residues of the CDR3 end, and the germline J gene fills in the rest. The V call is TRBV13-2, the J call TRBJ2-7; D is unresolved. Germline V gene data show CDR1 as NNHNN and CDR2 as SYGAGS (reference sequence). The CDR3 sequence is 11 residues long. CDR3: CASEQKYEQYF. CDR3 bases read: TGTGCCAGCGAACAGAAGTAT.

By share of the sample, this clone is medium-sized (0.01 to 0.1%). Mouse names are used for the genes. Coverage ceases 4 residues before the CDR3 finishes, and the germline J gene fills in the end. V and J are TRBV13-1 and TRBJ2-1; D might be TRBD1 (5 bases). In germline, CDR1 is NSHNY, CDR2 SYGAGN. CDR3 length: 15 residues. V lost 1 base, J lost 1 base, and 9 bases lay in between. CDR3 DNA (partial): TGTGCCAGCAGTGATAGGGCAGGGAACTATGCT. Residues: CASSDRAGNYA. The whole CDR3 reads CASSDRAGNYAEQFF.

This clone has at least ten counts. Mouse germline and gene names are used. The read comes to an end 4 residues before the CDR3 does, leaving the germline J gene to fill in the end. The chain carries TRBV1 and TRBJ2-3, with D maybe TRBD2 (6 bases). Trimming cost V 4 bases and J 0 bases, with 11 bases left between them. There are 15 residues in the CDR3. Germline V gene sequence: CDR1 NSQYPW, CDR2 LRSPGD (reference sequence). The CDR3 spells CTCSGPGTSAETLYF. The sequenced CDR3 bases are TGCACCTGCAGTGGTCCGGGGACTAGTGCAGAA.

Relative to its sample, this clone is medium-sized (0.01 to 0.1%). Gene names and germline match the mouse. Here the CDR3 reads CASGDALGLDTQYF. Incomplete CDR3 DNA: TGTGCCAGCGGTGATGCATTGGGGTTGGAC. The rearrangement links TRBV13-2 to TRBJ2-5; TRBD2 is a possible D gene (5 bases). The sequence runs out 4 residues before the end of the CDR3; the remainder is reconstructed from the germline J gene. Germline assignment: CDR1 NNHNN and CDR2 SYGAGS (reference sequence). The CDR3 covers 14 residues.

By sample fraction, this clone is medium-sized (0.01 to 0.1%). The germline and genes are mouse ones. With the read ending 4 residues before the CDR3 end, the germline J gene is used to fill in that end. The V call is TRBV1, the J call TRBJ2-3; 7 bases fit TRBD2. The CDR3 totals 14 residues. Germline trimming cut 2 bases from V and 1 base from J; bases unmatched to any gene: 0. Germline assignment: CDR1 NSQYPW and CDR2 LRSPGD (reference sequence). The part of the CDR3 DNA that was read is TGCACCTGCAGTGCACTGGGGGGTGCAGAA. Translation: CTCSALGGAE. The entire CDR3 is CTCSALGGAETLYF.

This clone was counted at least ten times. Gene names and germline refer to mouse. The CDR3 goes on 4 residues after the read ends, and that part is filled in from the germline J gene. Other DNA variants within this sample encode the same CDR3. V usage is TRBV5 and J usage is TRBJ2-2; 7 positions agree with TRBD1. The CDR3 runs 16 residues. J gave up 1 base and V 4 bases, and 6 bases lay outside the gene matches. Per germline, CDR1 LGHNA and CDR2 YNLKQL (reference sequence). Partial CDR3 DNA: TGTGCCAGCAGCCCCCGGGACAGAGGAAACACCGGG. This codes for CASSPRDRGNTG. The whole CDR3 sequence reads CASSPRDRGNTGQLYF.

This clone showed up just a few times. Mouse gene names apply. The CDR3 is cut off 4 residues early in the read; its end comes from the germline J gene. The rearrangement joins TRBV13-2 to TRBJ2-5; D not certain. The CDR3 is 12 amino acids. Germline CDR1 NNHNN, CDR2 SYGAGS (reference sequence). The DNA read from the CDR3 is TGTGCCAGCGGTGATGCGAGGGAC. This codes for CASGDARD. The whole CDR3 protein is CASGDARDTQYF.

This clone qualifies as medium-sized (0.01 to 0.1%). Here the gene names and germline are mouse. The sequenced fragment ends 4 residues before the CDR3 boundary, so the rest is inferred from the germline J gene. The chain links TRBV5 to TRBJ2-7; 8 nucleotides align to TRBD2. Losses at the gene ends were 5 bases for V and 1 base for J; bases not matched to a gene: 10. Germline CDR1 reads LGHNA; CDR2 reads YNLKQL (reference sequence). CDR3 length: 16 residues. This CDR3 reads CASSAPLGGLSYEQYF. The CDR3 DNA, read in part, is TGTGCCAGCAGCGCCCCTCTGGGGGGACTTTCCTAT.